One sample yielded the 8 T cell receptor beta chains listed below, sequenced in a study of T cell repertoires in cytomegalovirus infection. TCRdb redid the calling of the reads with MiXCR, one entry per CDR3 protein. The sample lists some 70,000 distinct CDR3 sequences, 20% to 25% occurring once. These receptors' antigens are unknown. Sequencing used PBMCs, sequenced either directly or after in vitro stimulation (not recorded which). These receptors were collected from a human donor in good health (CMV status not recorded). Some clones in this sample may be carry-over from other donors' samples.

This clonotype came up many times. This chain links TRBV7-2 with TRBJ2-3; D is undetermined. The CDR3 consists of 13 residues. Trimming removed 5 bases at V and 14 bases at J, with 20 bases between. Germline V gene sequence: CDR1 SGHTA, CDR2 FQGNSA. The chain's CDR3 is CASSDAWAPEPYF. The CDR3, as DNA: TGTGCCAGCAGCGATGCCTGGGCGCCCGAACCGTATTTT.

This clonotype came up a few times. Here the CDR3 reads CASSEEGTWLYGYTF. The CDR3 DNA reads TGTGCCAGCAGTGAAGAGGGGACATGGCTCTATGGCTACACCTTC. The chain combines TRBV6-1 with TRBJ1-2, with D possibly TRBD1 on 6 matching bases. Germline CDR1 MNHNS, CDR2 SASEGT. CDR3 size: 15 residues. V lost 1 base and J lost 4, with 13 bases in between.

The sample holds a few counts of this clonotype. This chain connects TRBV12-3 or TRBV12-4 to TRBJ1-3, with no clear D. The V gene lost 5 bases and the J gene lost 0 bases, with 11 bases spanning the gap. This CDR3 is built from 15 residues. The DNA of the CDR3 is TGTGCCAGCAGTCCGGACGGCTACTCTGGAAACACCATATATTTT. Encoded protein: CASSPDGYSGNTIYF.

The sample holds a few counts of this clonotype. This chain uses TRBV6-1 with TRBJ2-3; D gene unclear. The germline V and J ends were trimmed by 6 bases and 0 bases, with 13 bases remaining between them. Germline CDR1 reads MNHNS; CDR2 reads SASEGT. This CDR3 has 15 amino acids. For the CDR3, the DNA is TGTGCCAGCAGCTTGATGGACGGCAGCACAGATACGCAGTATTTT. Translating it yields CASSLMDGSTDTQYF.

The chain carries TRBV30 and TRBJ1-6; D uncertain. Germline-derived CDR1 and CDR2 are GTSNPN and SVGIG (reference sequence). The ends were cut back, 4 bases at V and 5 bases at J, with 6 bases in the middle. The CDR3 totals 12 residues. CDR3 DNA sequence: TGTGCCTGGAACCAGGATAATTCACCCCTCCACTTT. Protein sequence: CAWNQDNSPLHF.

The V gene is TRBV6-6, the J gene TRBJ1-1; D uncertain. CDR3 size: 11 residues. Germline lookup yields CDR1 MNHNY and CDR2 SVGAGI (reference sequence). V was clipped by 6 bases and J by 4 bases, with 6 bases between them. The CDR3 reads CASSKSTEAFF. The CDR3 DNA reads TGTGCCAGCAGCAAAAGCACTGAAGCTTTCTTT.

This clonotype was picked up many times. This chain links TRBV7-6 with TRBJ2-5; TRBD1 is a possible D gene (5 bases). Per germline, CDR1 SGHVS and CDR2 FNYEAQ. CDR3 length: 13 amino acids. V lost 5 bases and J lost 5, with 12 bases in between. Here the CDR3 DNA reads TGTGCCAGCAGCCAAGCAGGGTCGGAGACCCAGTACTTC. Translating gives CASSQAGSETQYF.

This clonotype was seen a few times. The chain carries TRBV7-2 and TRBJ2-2; 13 bases fit TRBD2. J was trimmed by 7 bases and V by 5 bases; bases with no gene match: 10. The CDR3 totals 17 residues. CDR1 is SGHTA and CDR2 is FQGNSA in the germline V gene. CDR3 sequence (DNA): TGTGCCAGCAGCATGGGACTAGCGGGAATGAGTAACGGGGAGCTGTTTTTT. This codes for CASSMGLAGMSNGELFF.